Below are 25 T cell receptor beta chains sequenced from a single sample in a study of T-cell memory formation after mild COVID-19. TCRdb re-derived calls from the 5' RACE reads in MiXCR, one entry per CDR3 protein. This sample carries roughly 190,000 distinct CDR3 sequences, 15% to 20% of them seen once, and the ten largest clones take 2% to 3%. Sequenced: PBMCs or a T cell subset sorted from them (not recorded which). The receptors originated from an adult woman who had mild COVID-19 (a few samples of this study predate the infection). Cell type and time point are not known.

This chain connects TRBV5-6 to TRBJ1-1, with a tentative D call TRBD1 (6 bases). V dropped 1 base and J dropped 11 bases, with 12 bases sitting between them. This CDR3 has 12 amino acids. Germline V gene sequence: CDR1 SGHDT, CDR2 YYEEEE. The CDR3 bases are TGTGCCAGCAGCTTGTGGGGGGCTAGGGCTTTCTTT. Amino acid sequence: CASSLWGARAFF. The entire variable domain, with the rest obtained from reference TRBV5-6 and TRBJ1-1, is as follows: DAGVTQSPTHLIKTRGQQVTLRCSPKSGHDTVSWYQQALGQGPQFIFQYYEEEERQRGNFPDRFSGHQFPNYSSELNVNALLLGDSALYLCASSLWGARAFFGQGTRLTVV.

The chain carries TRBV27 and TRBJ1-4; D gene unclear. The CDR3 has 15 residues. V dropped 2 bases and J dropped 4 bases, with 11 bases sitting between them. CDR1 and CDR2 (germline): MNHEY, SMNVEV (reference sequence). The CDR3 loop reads CASSLRGPFNEKLFF. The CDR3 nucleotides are TGTGCCAGCAGTTTACGCGGGCCCTTTAATGAAAAACTGTTTTTT.

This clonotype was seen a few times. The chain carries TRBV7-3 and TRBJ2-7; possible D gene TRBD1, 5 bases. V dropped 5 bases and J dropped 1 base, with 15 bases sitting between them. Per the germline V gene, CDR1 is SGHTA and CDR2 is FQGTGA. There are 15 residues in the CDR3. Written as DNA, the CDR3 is TGTGCCAGCAGCCGAATGACAGCTGTATCCTACGAGCAGTACTTC. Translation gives CASSRMTAVSYEQYF.

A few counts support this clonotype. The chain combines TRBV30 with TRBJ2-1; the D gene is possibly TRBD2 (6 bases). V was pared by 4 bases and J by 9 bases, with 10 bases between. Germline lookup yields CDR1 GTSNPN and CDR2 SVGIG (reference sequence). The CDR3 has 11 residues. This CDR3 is CAWTPGVEQFF. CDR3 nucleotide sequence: TGTGCCTGGACCCCGGGGGTTGAGCAGTTCTTC.

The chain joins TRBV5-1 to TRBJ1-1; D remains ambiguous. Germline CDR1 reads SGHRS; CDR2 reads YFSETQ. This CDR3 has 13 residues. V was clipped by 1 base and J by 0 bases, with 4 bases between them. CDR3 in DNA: TGCGCCAGCAGCTTGTGGTTGAACACTGAAGCTTTCTTT. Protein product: CASSLWLNTEAFF.

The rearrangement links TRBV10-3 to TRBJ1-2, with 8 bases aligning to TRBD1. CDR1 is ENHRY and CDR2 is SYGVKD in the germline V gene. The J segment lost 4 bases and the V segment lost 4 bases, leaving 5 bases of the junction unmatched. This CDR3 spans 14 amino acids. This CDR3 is CAISVDRAVYGYTF. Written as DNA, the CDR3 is TGTGCCATCAGTGTGGACAGGGCAGTCTATGGCTACACCTTC.

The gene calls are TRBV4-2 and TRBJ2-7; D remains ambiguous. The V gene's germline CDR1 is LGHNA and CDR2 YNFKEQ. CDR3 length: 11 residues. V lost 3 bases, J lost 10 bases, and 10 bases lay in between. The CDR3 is CASSHKKLQYF. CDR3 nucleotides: TGTGCCAGCAGCCACAAAAAGCTCCAGTACTTC.

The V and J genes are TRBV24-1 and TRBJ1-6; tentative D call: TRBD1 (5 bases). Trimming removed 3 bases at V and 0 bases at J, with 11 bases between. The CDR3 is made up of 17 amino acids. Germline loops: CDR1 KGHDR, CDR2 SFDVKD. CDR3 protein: CATSDKEGSSYNSPLHF. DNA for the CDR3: TGTGCCACCAGTGATAAAGAGGGGAGCTCCTATAATTCACCCCTCCACTTT.

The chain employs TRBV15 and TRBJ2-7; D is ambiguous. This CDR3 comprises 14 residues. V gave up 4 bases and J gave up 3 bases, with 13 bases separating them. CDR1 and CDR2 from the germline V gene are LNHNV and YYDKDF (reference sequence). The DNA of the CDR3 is TGTGCCACCAGCAACCCAGCCGCCGTCTACGAGCAGTACTTC. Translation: CATSNPAAVYEQYF.

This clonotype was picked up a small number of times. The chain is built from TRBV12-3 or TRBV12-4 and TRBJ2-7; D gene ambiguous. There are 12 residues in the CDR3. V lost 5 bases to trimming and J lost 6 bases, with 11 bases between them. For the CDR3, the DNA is TGTGCCAGCAGTCCCTTGTTGGGCGAGCAGTACTTC. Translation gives CASSPLLGEQYF.

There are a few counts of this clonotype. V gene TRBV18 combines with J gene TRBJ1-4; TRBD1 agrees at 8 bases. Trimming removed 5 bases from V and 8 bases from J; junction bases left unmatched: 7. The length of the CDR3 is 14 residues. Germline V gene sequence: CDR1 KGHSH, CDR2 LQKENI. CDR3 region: CASSSGTGGEKLFF. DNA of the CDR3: TGTGCCAGCTCATCCGGGACAGGAGGAGAAAAACTGTTTTTT.

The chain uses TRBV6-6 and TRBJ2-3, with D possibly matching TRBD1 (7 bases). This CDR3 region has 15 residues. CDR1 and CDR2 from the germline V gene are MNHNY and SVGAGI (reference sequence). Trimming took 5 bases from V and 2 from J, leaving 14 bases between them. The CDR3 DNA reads TGTGCCAGCAGTCGAGGGGGGACAGTCACAGATACGCAGTATTTT. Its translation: CASSRGGTVTDTQYF.

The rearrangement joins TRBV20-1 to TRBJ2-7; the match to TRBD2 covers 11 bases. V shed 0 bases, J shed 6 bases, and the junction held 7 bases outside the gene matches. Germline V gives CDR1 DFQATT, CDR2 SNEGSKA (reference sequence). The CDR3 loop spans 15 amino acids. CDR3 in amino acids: CSARDRTLAGAEQYF. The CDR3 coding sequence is TGCAGTGCTAGAGATCGGACACTAGCGGGAGCCGAGCAGTACTTC.

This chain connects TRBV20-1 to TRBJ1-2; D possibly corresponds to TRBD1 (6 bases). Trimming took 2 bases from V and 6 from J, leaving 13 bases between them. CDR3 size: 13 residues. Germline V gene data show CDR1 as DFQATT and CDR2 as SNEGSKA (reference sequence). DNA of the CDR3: TGCAGTGCTAGAAGACAGGCCCTTGATGGCTACACCTTC. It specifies CSARRQALDGYTF.

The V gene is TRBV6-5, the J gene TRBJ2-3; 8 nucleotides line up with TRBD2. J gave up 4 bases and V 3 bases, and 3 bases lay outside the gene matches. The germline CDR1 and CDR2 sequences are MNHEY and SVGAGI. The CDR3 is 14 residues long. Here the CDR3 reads CASSYALAADTQYF. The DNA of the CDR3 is TGTGCCAGCAGTTATGCACTAGCGGCAGATACGCAGTATTTT.

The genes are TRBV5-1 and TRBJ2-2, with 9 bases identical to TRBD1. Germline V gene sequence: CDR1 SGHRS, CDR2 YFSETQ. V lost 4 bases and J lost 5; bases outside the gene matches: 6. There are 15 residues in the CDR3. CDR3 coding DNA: TGCGCCAGCAGCACAGGACAGGGGCGGACCGGGGAGCTGTTTTTT. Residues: CASSTGQGRTGELFF. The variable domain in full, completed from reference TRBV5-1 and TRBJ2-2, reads KAGVTQTPRYLIKTRGQQVTLSCSPISGHRSVSWYQQTPGQGLQFLFEYFSETQRNKGNFPGRFSGRQFSNSRSEMNVSTLELGDSALYLCASSTGQGRTGELFFGEGSRLTVL.

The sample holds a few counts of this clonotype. The CDR3 nucleotides read TGCAGTGCTGCACCTAGTGGTGGGCAAGAGACCCAGTACTTC. Amino acid sequence: CSAAPSGGQETQYF. This chain connects TRBV20-1 to TRBJ2-5; D unresolved. V lost 5 bases, J lost 2 bases, and 15 bases lay in between. Germline values: CDR1 DFQATT, CDR2 SNEGSKA (reference sequence). This CDR3 region has 14 residues.

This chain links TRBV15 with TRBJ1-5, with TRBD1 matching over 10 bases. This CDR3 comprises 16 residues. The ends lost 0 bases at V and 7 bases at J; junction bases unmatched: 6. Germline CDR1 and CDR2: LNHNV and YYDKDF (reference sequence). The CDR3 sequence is CATSRDVGTGVQPQHF. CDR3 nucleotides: TGTGCCACCAGCAGAGATGTAGGGACAGGGGTACAGCCCCAGCATTTT.

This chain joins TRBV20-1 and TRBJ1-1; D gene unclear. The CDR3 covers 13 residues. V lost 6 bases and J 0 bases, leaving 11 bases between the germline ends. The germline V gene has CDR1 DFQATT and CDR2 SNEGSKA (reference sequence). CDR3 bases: TGCAGTGCCCGAATCGGGTTGAACACTGAAGCTTTCTTT. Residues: CSARIGLNTEAFF.

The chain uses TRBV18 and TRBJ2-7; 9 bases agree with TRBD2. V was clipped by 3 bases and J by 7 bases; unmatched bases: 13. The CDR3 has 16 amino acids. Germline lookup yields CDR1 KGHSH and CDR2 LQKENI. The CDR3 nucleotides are TGTGCCAGCTCACCTGGAGCGGGAGGCCTTCTTGGAGAGCAGTACTTC. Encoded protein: CASSPGAGGLLGEQYF.

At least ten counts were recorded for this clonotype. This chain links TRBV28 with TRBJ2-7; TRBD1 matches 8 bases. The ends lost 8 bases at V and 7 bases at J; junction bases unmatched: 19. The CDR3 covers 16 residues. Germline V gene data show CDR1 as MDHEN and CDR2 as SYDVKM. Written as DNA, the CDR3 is TGTGCCAGCCTATCCCGGTCCGGGACAGGCTTCCTGGAGCAGTACTTC. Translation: CASLSRSGTGFLEQYF.

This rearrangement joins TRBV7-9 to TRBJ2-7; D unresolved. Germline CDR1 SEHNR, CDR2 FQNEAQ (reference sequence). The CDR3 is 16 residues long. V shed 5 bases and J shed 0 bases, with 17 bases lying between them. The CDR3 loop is CASSPRIGGSSYEQYF. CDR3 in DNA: TGTGCCAGCAGCCCGAGGATCGGCGGCAGCTCCTACGAGCAGTACTTC.

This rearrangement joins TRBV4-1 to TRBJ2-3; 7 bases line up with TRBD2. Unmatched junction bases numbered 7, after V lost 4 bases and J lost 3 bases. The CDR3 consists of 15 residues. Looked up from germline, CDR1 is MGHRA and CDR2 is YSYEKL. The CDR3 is CASSRLADATDTQYF. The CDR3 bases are TGCGCCAGCAGCCGACTAGCCGACGCGACAGATACGCAGTATTTT.

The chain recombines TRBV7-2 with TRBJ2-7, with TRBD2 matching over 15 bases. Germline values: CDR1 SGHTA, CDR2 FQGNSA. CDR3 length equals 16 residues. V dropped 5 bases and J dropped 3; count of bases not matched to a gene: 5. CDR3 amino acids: CASSPPGLAGGYEQYF. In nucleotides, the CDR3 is TGTGCCAGCAGCCCGCCGGGACTAGCGGGAGGCTACGAGCAGTACTTC.

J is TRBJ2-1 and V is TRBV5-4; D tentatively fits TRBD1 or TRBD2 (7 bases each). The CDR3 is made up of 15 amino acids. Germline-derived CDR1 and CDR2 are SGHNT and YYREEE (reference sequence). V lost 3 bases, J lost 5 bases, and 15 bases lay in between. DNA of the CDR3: TGTGCCAGCAGCTACCCAGGGGGGGGGGACAATGAGCAGTTCTTC. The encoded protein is CASSYPGGGDNEQFF.